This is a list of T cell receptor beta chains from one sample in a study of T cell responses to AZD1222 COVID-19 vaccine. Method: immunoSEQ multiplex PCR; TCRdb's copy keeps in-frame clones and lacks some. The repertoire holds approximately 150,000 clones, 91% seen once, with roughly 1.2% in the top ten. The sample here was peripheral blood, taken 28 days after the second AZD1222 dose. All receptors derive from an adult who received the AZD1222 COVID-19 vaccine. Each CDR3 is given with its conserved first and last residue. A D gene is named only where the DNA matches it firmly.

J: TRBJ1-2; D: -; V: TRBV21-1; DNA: TGTGCCAGCAGCCTGCCGCTCAAGTTTAGACAGGGATTCTATGGCTACACCTTC; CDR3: CASSLPLKFRQGFYGYTF
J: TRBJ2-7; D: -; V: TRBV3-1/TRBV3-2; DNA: TGTGCCAGCAGCCAAGAATCCAGGGGCAGTTACGAGCAGTACTTC; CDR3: CASSQESRGSYEQYF
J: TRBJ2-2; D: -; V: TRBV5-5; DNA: TGTGCCAGCAGACCCGGACTCGCCAACACCGGGGAGCTGTTTTTT; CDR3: CASRPGLANTGELFF
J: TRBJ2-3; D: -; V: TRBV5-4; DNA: TGTGCCAGCAGCTTGGCTGGCACGGGGTATACGCAGTATTTT; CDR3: CASSLAGTGYTQYF
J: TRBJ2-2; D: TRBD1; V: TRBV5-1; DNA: TGCGCCAGCAGCGCGACAGGGGTAACGAACACCGGGGAGCTGTTTTTT; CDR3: CASSATGVTNTGELFF
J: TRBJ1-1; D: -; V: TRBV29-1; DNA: TGCAGCGTTTGGGGGACTGAAGCTTTCTTT; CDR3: CSVWGTEAFF
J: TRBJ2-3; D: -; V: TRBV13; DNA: TGTGCCAGCAGCTCCAGTGGGGGAAGTTTAACAGATACGCAGTATTTT; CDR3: CASSSSGGSLTDTQYF
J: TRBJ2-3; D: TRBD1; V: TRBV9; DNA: TGTGCCAGCAGCAAAAGACAGGGGGAGCTCTCAGATACGCAGTATTTT; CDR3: CASSKRQGELSDTQYF
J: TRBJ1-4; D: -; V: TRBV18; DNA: TGTGCCAGCTCCCAGTCCCGTGGGGAAAAACTGTTTTTT; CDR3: CASSQSRGEKLFF
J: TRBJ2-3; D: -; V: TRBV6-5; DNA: TGTGCCAGTCGGACCGATGGGGACACAGATACGCAGTATTTT; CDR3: CASRTDGDTDTQYF
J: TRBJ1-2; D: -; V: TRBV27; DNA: TGTGCCAGCAGTTATCGACAAAGCTATGGCTACACCTTC; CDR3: CASSYRQSYGYTF
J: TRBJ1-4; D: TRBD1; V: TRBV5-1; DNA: TGCGCCAGCAGCCACGGACAGGGGAATGAAAAACTGTTTTTT; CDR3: CASSHGQGNEKLFF
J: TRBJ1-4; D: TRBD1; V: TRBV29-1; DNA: TGCAGCGTTGGGGACAGGGGGCGGGAGGAAAAACTGTTTTTT; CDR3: CSVGDRGREEKLFF
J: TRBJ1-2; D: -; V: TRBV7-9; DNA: TGTGCCAGCAGCTTAGGAGCGGGCCTCTATGGCTACACCTTC; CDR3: CASSLGAGLYGYTF
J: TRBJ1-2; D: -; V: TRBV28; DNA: TGTGCCAGCATTGGGACCACAGGGAACTATGGCTACACCTTC; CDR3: CASIGTTGNYGYTF
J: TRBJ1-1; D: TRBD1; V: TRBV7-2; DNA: TGTGCCAGCAGCTTAAAGCAGGGGGGAATTACTGAAGCTTTCTTT; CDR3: CASSLKQGGITEAFF
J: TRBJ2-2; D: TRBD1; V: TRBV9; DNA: TGTGCCAGCAGCCCCAACAGGGGGCAGGGCACCGGGGAGCTGTTTTTT; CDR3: CASSPNRGQGTGELFF
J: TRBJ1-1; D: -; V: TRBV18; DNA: TGTGCCAGCTCACCACAGTATGGGGGCACTGAAGCTTTCTTT; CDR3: CASSPQYGGTEAFF